These 11 T cell receptor beta chains originate from one sample sequenced in a study of CD8 T cells in Susac syndrome. A quantity of about 0.45 to 1 ug RNA underwent reverse transcription using random hexamers. TCRdb ran MiXCR on the immunoSEQ multiplex PCR reads and lists one entry per CDR3 protein. This table holds under 150,000 distinct CDR3 sequences, about 90% found once. Sequencing was carried out using CD8+ T cells from PBMCs. These receptors were collected from a human donor with multiple sclerosis.

The V gene is TRBV20-1, the J gene TRBJ2-3, with a weak D call TRBD2 (6 bases). The CDR3 is 14 amino acids. The germline CDR1 and CDR2 sequences are DFQATT and SNEGSKA (reference sequence). V was shortened by 3 bases and J by 5 bases, with 15 bases between the two germline ends. CDR3 sequence: CSARDRGLGDTQYF. The CDR3, as DNA: TGCAGTGCTAGGGATCGGGGGTTAGGAGATACGCAGTATTTT.

This chain uses TRBV11-1 with TRBJ2-7; 11 nucleotides line up with TRBD2. Unmatched junction bases numbered 6, after V lost 2 bases and J lost 3 bases. The CDR3 covers 16 residues. Germline assignment: CDR1 SGHAT and CDR2 FQDESV (reference sequence). The CDR3 reads CASSLFSGRAFYEQYF. The CDR3 DNA is TGTGCCAGCAGCTTATTTAGCGGGAGGGCCTTCTACGAGCAGTACTTC.

The rearrangement uses TRBV28 and TRBJ2-3; 8 bases match TRBD2. Trimming took 6 bases from V and 7 from J; bases not matched to a gene: 9. Germline loops: CDR1 MDHEN, CDR2 SYDVKM. The CDR3 extends over 14 amino acids. The CDR3 nucleotides are TGTGCCAGCAGACTAGCGGACCCTGAGAATACGCAGTATTTT. This encodes CASRLADPENTQYF.

The chain combines TRBV5-4 with TRBJ2-3, with 8 bases fitting TRBD1. The CDR3 sequence is 14 residues long. V lost 6 bases and J lost 1; bases outside the gene matches: 4. Germline CDR1 SGHNT, CDR2 YYREEE (reference sequence). The CDR3 bases are TGTGCCAGCAAATTGACAGGGGGCACAGATACGCAGTATTTT. It encodes CASKLTGGTDTQYF. Supplemented by reference TRBV5-4 and TRBJ2-3, the full variable domain reads ETGVTQSPTHLIKTRGQQVTLRCSSQSGHNTVSWYQQALGQGPQFIFQYYREEENGRGNFPPRFSGLQFPNYSSELNVNALELDDSALYLCASKLTGGTDTQYFGPGTRLTVL.

The chain couples TRBV6-6 to TRBJ1-1; D unresolved. CDR1 is MNHNY and CDR2 is SVGAGI in the germline V gene (reference sequence). The V gene lost 4 bases and the J gene lost 2 bases, with 11 bases spanning the gap. The CDR3 loop spans 14 amino acids. The CDR3 protein is CASSFGRYNTEAFF. The DNA for the CDR3 is TGTGCCAGCAGTTTCGGGAGGTACAACACTGAAGCTTTCTTT.

The V gene is TRBV12-5, the J gene TRBJ2-3; possibly TRBD2 for D (5 bases). The CDR3 contains 18 residues. Trimming took off 0 bases at V and 2 bases at J, with 18 bases between the two ends. Germline CDR1 reads LGHNT; CDR2 reads FRNRAP. CDR3 residues: CASGLVLGEFYNTDTQYF. CDR3 coding DNA: TGTGCTAGTGGTTTGGTACTAGGAGAGTTCTATAACACAGATACGCAGTATTTT.

The V and J genes are TRBV19 and TRBJ1-1; D remains ambiguous. Germline CDR1 is LNHDA and CDR2 is SQIVND (reference sequence). Trimming pared 7 bases from V and 5 bases from J, leaving 14 bases between. CDR3 length equals 13 residues. The CDR3 nucleotides read TGTGCCAGTACCCCTCATTTGAGGACTGAAGCTTTCTTT. Translated: CASTPHLRTEAFF.

The genes are TRBV7-9 and TRBJ2-7, with D maybe TRBD2 (5 bases). CDR3 length: 12 residues. Germline lookup yields CDR1 SEHNR and CDR2 FQNEAQ (reference sequence). Trimming left V 4 bases short and J 7 bases short, with 11 bases between. The CDR3 DNA is TGTGCCAGCAGCTCTCTGTCGGGGGAGCAGTACTTC. It yields the protein CASSSLSGEQYF.

This chain joins TRBV29-1 and TRBJ1-1, with D possibly TRBD1 on 6 matching bases. CDR1 SQVTM and CDR2 ANQGSEA come from the germline V gene. The CDR3 is 14 residues long. The V and J ends lost 1 base and 0 bases respectively, with 9 bases between them. The CDR3 here is CSVEGGQMNTEAFF. The DNA for the CDR3 is TGCAGCGTTGAAGGAGGACAGATGAACACTGAAGCTTTCTTT.

The chain employs TRBV29-1 and TRBJ2-7; 9 bases match TRBD2. Losses at the gene ends were 0 bases for V and 4 bases for J; bases not matched to a gene: 4. Germline V gives CDR1 SQVTM, CDR2 ANQGSEA. This CDR3 is built from 14 residues. The CDR3 loop reads CSVEEAGGFYEQYF. CDR3 DNA sequence: TGCAGCGTTGAAGAGGCGGGAGGGTTTTACGAGCAGTACTTC.

The V gene is TRBV6-2 or TRBV6-3, the J gene TRBJ2-7; D perhaps matches TRBD1 (7 bases). The CDR3 extends over 15 amino acids. With 4 bases removed from V and 4 bases from J, the gap between germline ends came to 17 bases. Germline V gene lookup returns CDR1 MNHEY and CDR2 SVGEGT. The CDR3 reads CASSSPQTGRYEQYF. CDR3 coding DNA: TGTGCCAGCAGTTCCCCTCAGACAGGGAGGTACGAGCAGTACTTC.